The 29 T cell receptor beta chains reported below all come from one sample, sequenced in a study of beta chain features in type 1 diabetes. These receptors are not linked to any known antigen. All of the isolated RNA was reverse transcribed, so expressed TCRB transcripts were sequenced. Sequencing was performed with immunoSEQ multiplex PCR; in TCRdb, only in-frame clones are kept and a portion is missing. Among 150,000 to 200,000 clones, approximately 62% were seen once, and the ten largest hold approximately 0.089%. Study results and limitations: Type 1 diabetes patients showed a moderate but significant shortening of TCRB CDR3s in all four CD4+ subsets.

The sequencing input was naive CD4+ T cells from blood. The receptors were gathered from a man aged 25-45 years with type 1 diabetes.

The gene calls are TRBV2 and TRBJ2-7; perhaps D is TRBD1 or TRBD2 (5 bases each). Trimming shortened V by 6 bases and J by 2 bases, and 8 bases separated the two germline ends. The CDR3 spans 12 residues. Germline CDR1 and CDR2: SNHLY and FYNNEI. CDR3 nucleotides: TGTGCCAGCAGCCGGGGCACCTACGAGCAGTACTTC. Encoded protein: CASSRGTYEQYF.

V usage is TRBV27 and J usage is TRBJ1-2; 7 nucleotides agree with TRBD1. The V gene's germline CDR1 is MNHEY and CDR2 SMNVEV (reference sequence). CDR3 size: 12 residues. V gave up 6 bases and J gave up 7 bases; unmatched junction bases: 5. The CDR3 spells CASSDREGGYTF. The CDR3 DNA follows: TGTGCCAGCAGCGACAGGGAGGGTGGCTACACCTTC.

This chain joins TRBV6-5 and TRBJ2-7; 8 bases are shared with TRBD1. From germline, CDR1 is MNHEY and CDR2 SVGAGI. J lost 5 bases, V lost 7 bases, and 10 bases had no gene match. CDR3 length: 14 amino acids. Here the CDR3 DNA reads TGTGCCAGCAAGGGAAGGACAGGGTTAGACGAGCAGTACTTC. It codes for CASKGRTGLDEQYF.

The chain employs TRBV5-6 and TRBJ2-4, with D hard to call. Trimming stripped 4 bases from V and 1 base from J, with 9 bases between. Germline V gene data show CDR1 as SGHDT and CDR2 as YYEEEE. The CDR3 is made up of 14 amino acids. The CDR3 protein is CASSDGRAKNIQYF. In DNA form, the CDR3 reads TGTGCCAGCAGCGATGGACGGGCCAAAAACATTCAGTACTTC.

The chain recombines TRBV15 with TRBJ2-1, with TRBD1 matching 8 bases. The junction had 15 bases not matched to a gene; V was cut back by 5 bases and J by 9 bases. Germline values: CDR1 LNHNV, CDR2 YYDKDF (reference sequence). CDR3 size: 16 residues. The CDR3 protein is CATSPRQRTGFPEQFF. CDR3 coding DNA: TGTGCCACCAGCCCCAGGCAAAGGACAGGGTTCCCTGAGCAGTTCTTC.

Turning to this clone: In the same sample, other DNA sequences code for this CDR3. The rearrangement joins TRBV29-1 to TRBJ2-5, with D possibly TRBD1 on 6 matching bases. The ends were cut back, 6 bases at V and 5 bases at J, with 13 bases in the middle. Germline assignment: CDR1 SQVTM and CDR2 ANQGSEA. The CDR3 totals 12 residues. The CDR3: CSVERQGETQYF. The CDR3 coding sequence is TGCAGCGTGGAGCGCCAGGGGGAGACCCAGTACTTC.

The J gene is TRBJ2-6, the V gene TRBV4-3; D ambiguous. The V end lost 0 bases, the J end lost 2 bases, and 8 bases lay between the germline ends. This CDR3 has 16 amino acids. CDR1 and CDR2 from the germline V gene are LGHNA and YSLEER. CDR3 region: CASSQDPTPGANVLTF. CDR3 bases: TGCGCCAGCAGCCAAGATCCGACCCCTGGGGCCAACGTCCTGACTTTC.

The rearrangement uses TRBV29-1 and TRBJ2-3; 11 nucleotides line up with TRBD1. Looked up from germline, CDR1 is SQVTM and CDR2 is ANQGSEA. The J segment lost 2 bases and the V segment lost 0 bases, leaving 4 bases of the junction unmatched. The CDR3 extends over 16 amino acids. CDR3 sequence reads: CSVEEGQGAYTDTQYF. CDR3 DNA: TGCAGCGTTGAAGAAGGACAGGGGGCCTACACAGATACGCAGTATTTT.

The CDR3: CASSEGMTGQETQYF. In DNA, the CDR3 is TGTGCCAGCAGCGAGGGCATGACAGGACAAGAGACCCAGTACTTC. V is TRBV5-6 and J is TRBJ2-5; D is possibly TRBD1 (6 bases). The CDR3 runs to 15 residues. Germline loops: CDR1 SGHDT, CDR2 YYEEEE. V was clipped by 4 bases and J by 2 bases, with 15 bases between them.

This clone was detected only a few times. The genes are TRBV19 and TRBJ2-1, with 12 bases fitting TRBD2. The CDR3 runs to 16 residues. V shed 5 bases, J shed 4 bases, and the junction held 6 bases outside the gene matches. In germline, CDR1 is LNHDA, CDR2 SQIVND (reference sequence). CDR3 DNA: TGTGCCAGTAGTCAACTAGCGGGGGGTTCGTACAATGAGCAGTTCTTC. Protein product: CASSQLAGGSYNEQFF.

The chain joins TRBV7-9 to TRBJ2-3, with D perhaps assigned TRBD1 or TRBD2 (5 bases each). The CDR3 contains 15 residues. Germline V gives CDR1 SEHNR, CDR2 FQNEAQ (reference sequence). V was clipped by 5 bases and J by 2 bases, with 14 bases between them. The CDR3 DNA follows: TGTGCCAGCAGCCCGATGGGGACCGCCACAGATACGCAGTATTTT. Translating it yields CASSPMGTATDTQYF.

The gene calls are TRBV7-9 and TRBJ2-2; 9 nucleotides line up with TRBD2. The CDR3 consists of 16 residues. V shed 5 bases and J 0 bases; nucleotides not matched to a gene: 4. The germline gives CDR1 SEHNR, CDR2 FQNEAQ (reference sequence). The chain's CDR3 is CASSAGGTTNTGELFF. The CDR3 DNA follows: TGTGCCAGCAGCGCGGGAGGGACAACGAACACCGGGGAGCTGTTTTTT.

V gene TRBV29-1 combines with J gene TRBJ1-1; no definite D call. CDR1 is SQVTM, CDR2 ANQGSEA, per germline. Trimming took 2 bases from V and 4 from J, leaving 23 bases between them. There are 17 residues in the CDR3. The CDR3 is CSVETEWARLHGTEAFF. The CDR3 region has the DNA TGCAGCGTTGAAACAGAGTGGGCACGTCTTCATGGCACTGAAGCTTTCTTT.

The chain combines TRBV9 with TRBJ2-2; D remains ambiguous. Trimming took 0 bases from V and 3 from J, leaving 12 bases between them. The CDR3 is made up of 16 amino acids. Germline V gene data show CDR1 as SGDLS and CDR2 as YYNGEE. The CDR3 nucleotides are TGTGCCAGCAGCGTAGGTAGCCTGAGCGACACCGGGGAGCTGTTTTTT. Protein product: CASSVGSLSDTGELFF. Full variable domain (remainder filled in from reference TRBV9 and TRBJ2-2): DSGVTQTPKHLITATGQRVTLRCSPRSGDLSVYWYQQSLDQGLQFLIQYYNGEERAKGNILERFSAQQFPDLHSELNLSSLELGDSALYFCASSVGSLSDTGELFFGEGSRLTVL.

In DNA form, the CDR3 reads TGTGCCAGCAGCGTTTCTGGGACAGGGGCCTATGGCTACACCTTC. It yields the protein CASSVSGTGAYGYTF. V is TRBV9 and J is TRBJ1-2; 10 bases are a match to TRBD1. CDR3 size: 15 residues. The trim removed 2 bases at V and 4 bases at J, leaving 5 bases unmatched. CDR1 is SGDLS, CDR2 YYNGEE, per germline.

This clone was found a few times. The chain has TRBV28 and TRBJ2-1; 9 bases line up with TRBD2. V lost 2 bases and J lost 9; bases outside the gene matches: 8. The germline CDR1 and CDR2 sequences are MDHEN and SYDVKM. This CDR3 spans 15 amino acids. The chain's CDR3 is CASSLLIAGAREQFF. CDR3 nucleotide sequence: TGTGCCAGCAGTTTACTAATAGCGGGGGCCCGTGAGCAGTTCTTC.

This clone was seen a handful of times. The chain links TRBV9 to TRBJ2-2; 7 positions match TRBD2. The CDR3 is made up of 16 amino acids. With V trimmed by 0 bases and J by 7 bases, 9 bases remained unmatched. Germline CDR1 and CDR2: SGDLS and YYNGEE. The CDR3 sequence is CASSVEPIGGSGELFF. The DNA for the CDR3 is TGTGCCAGCAGCGTAGAGCCAATCGGGGGGAGCGGGGAGCTGTTTTTT.

CDR3 nucleotide sequence: TGTGCCAGCAGCTCAGGGGGCGCAGATACGCAGTATTTT. The encoded protein is CASSSGGADTQYF. The gene calls are TRBV5-5 and TRBJ2-3; 8 positions match TRBD1. Germline CDR1 reads SGHKS; CDR2 reads YYEKEE (reference sequence). CDR3 length equals 13 residues. J lost 4 bases, V lost 3 bases, and 1 base had no gene match.

The rearrangement links TRBV7-2 to TRBJ2-3, with D maybe TRBD1 (5 bases). V was trimmed by 3 bases and J by 0 bases, leaving 10 bases between them. The CDR3 has 15 amino acids. Germline loops: CDR1 SGHTA, CDR2 FQGNSA. DNA for the CDR3: TGTGCCAGCAGCTTGGGCAGGGCAAGCACAGATACGCAGTATTTT. It is translated as CASSLGRASTDTQYF. Supplemented by reference TRBV7-2 and TRBJ2-3, the full variable domain reads GAGVSQSPSNKVTEKGKDVELRCDPISGHTALYWYRQSLGQGLEFLIYFQGNSAPDKSGLPSDRFSAERTGGSVSTLTIQRTQQEDSAVYLCASSLGRASTDTQYFGPGTRLTVL.

As for this clone: Other DNA sequences in this specimen translate into the identical CDR3. V usage is TRBV27 and J usage is TRBJ2-5; no definite D call. Trimming left V 6 bases short and J 2 bases short, with 4 bases between. The CDR3 is made up of 11 amino acids. Germline assignment: CDR1 MNHEY and CDR2 SMNVEV (reference sequence). In DNA form, the CDR3 reads TGTGCCAGCAGCTCTCAAGAGACCCAGTACTTC. This encodes CASSSQETQYF.

J is TRBJ1-2 and V is TRBV20-1, with TRBD1 as a possible D gene (5 bases). V lost 3 bases and J lost 10, with 12 bases in between. CDR3 size: 11 residues. Germline V gene lookup returns CDR1 DFQATT and CDR2 SNEGSKA (reference sequence). CDR3 sequence reads: CSARGGSVYTF. DNA of the CDR3: TGCAGTGCTAGGGGGGGGTCAGTCTACACCTTC.

Notes on this clone: This same CDR3 is encoded by further DNA sequences in the sample. The chain carries TRBV30 and TRBJ2-3; weak D call: TRBD1 (6 bases). V lost 0 bases and J 6 bases, leaving 7 bases between the germline ends. The CDR3 has 12 amino acids. Germline V lookup: CDR1 GTSNPN, CDR2 SVGIG (reference sequence). CDR3 in amino acids: CAWSVRGDTQYF. The CDR3 DNA follows: TGTGCCTGGAGTGTAAGGGGGGATACGCAGTATTTT.

The chain employs TRBV29-1 and TRBJ2-6; a weak D match, TRBD1 (6 bases). From germline, CDR1 is SQVTM and CDR2 ANQGSEA. The CDR3 extends over 13 amino acids. V gave up 7 bases and J gave up 11 bases, with 18 bases separating them. CDR3 sequence (DNA): TGCAGCGCTGGACACAGGGAATTGGACGTCCTGACTTTC. Protein sequence: CSAGHRELDVLTF. Based on the CDR3 plus reference TRBV29-1 and TRBJ2-6, the full variable domain is SAVISQKPSRDICQRGTSLTIQCQVDSQVTMMFWYRQQPGQSLTLIATANQGSEATYESGFVIDKFPISRPNLTFSTLTVSNMSPEDSSIYLCSAGHRELDVLTFGAGSRLTVL.

This clone was recorded only once. V and J are TRBV19 and TRBJ2-3; D gene unclear. The CDR3 totals 17 residues. Germline values: CDR1 LNHDA, CDR2 SQIVND (reference sequence). V was trimmed by 4 bases and J by 6 bases, leaving 23 bases between them. In DNA form, the CDR3 reads TGTGCCAGTAGTACGCCCAAGCCTGGAATGCCAGTCGATACGCAGTATTTT. Translation gives CASSTPKPGMPVDTQYF.

The count of this clone is one. The CDR3 DNA is TGTGCCAGCAGCATCATTCCGGGACAACTGAACACTGAAGCTTTCTTT. Translated: CASSIIPGQLNTEAFF. V usage is TRBV7-8 and J usage is TRBJ1-1, with D maybe TRBD1 (6 bases). Trimming pared 5 bases from V and 0 bases from J, leaving 16 bases between. Germline CDR1 SGHVS, CDR2 FQNEAQ. CDR3 size: 16 residues.

The chain carries TRBV5-1 and TRBJ2-5; D unclear. Trimming cost V 0 bases and J 5 bases, with 11 bases left between them. This CDR3 comprises 14 residues. CDR1 is SGHRS and CDR2 is YFSETQ in the germline V gene. CDR3 bases: TGCGCCAGCAGCTTGGACGGGTTATTTGAGACCCAGTACTTC. Translation gives CASSLDGLFETQYF.

This clone was recorded a few times. The gene calls are TRBV9 and TRBJ2-4, with D perhaps matching TRBD1 (6 bases). Trimming took off 4 bases at V and 0 bases at J, with 11 bases between the two ends. Per germline, CDR1 SGDLS and CDR2 YYNGEE. The CDR3 is made up of 15 amino acids. CDR3 loop: CASSPGQLAKNIQYF. The CDR3, as DNA: TGTGCCAGCAGCCCCGGACAGTTAGCCAAAAACATTCAGTACTTC.

This clone has more than one count but fewer than ten. V gene TRBV25-1 combines with J gene TRBJ2-1; 10 bases line up with TRBD2. Germline V CDR1 and CDR2: MGHDK, SYGVNS. The CDR3 extends over 16 amino acids. Trimming removed 3 bases from V and 11 bases from J; junction bases left unmatched: 13. The DNA for the CDR3 is TGTGCCAGCAGTGACGCCGGGACTAGCGAGCGAAACCAGCAGTTCTTC. Translation: CASSDAGTSERNQQFF.

V and J are TRBV10-3 and TRBJ2-4; 12 bases map to TRBD2. The junction had 18 bases not matched to a gene; V was cut back by 4 bases and J by 5 bases. Germline V gene data show CDR1 as ENHRY and CDR2 as SYGVKD. This CDR3 has 20 residues. CDR3 DNA sequence: TGTGCCATCAGTGCTAGTCTAGCGGGGGGGCCTTTTGCTGCGGAAAACATTCAGTACTTC. Amino acid sequence: CAISASLAGGPFAAENIQYF.